This T cell receptor (beta chain) appears in the sequencing data of a study of radiotherapy plus CTLA-4 blockade in lung cancer. The assay was immunoSEQ multiplex PCR, and TCRdb's table has in-frame clones only and misses some. The sample has around 45,000 clones; about two thirds are singletons. Notes on the study in general: Tumor-origin TCR clones grew in blood after radiotherapy plus ipilimumab.

Notes on this clone: Its matching antigen is unknown.

The CDR3 consists of 14 residues. V dropped 4 bases and J dropped 1; count of bases not matched to a gene: 0. Germline V gives CDR1 KGHSH, CDR2 LQKENI. The receptor was isolated from a human donor with non-small cell lung cancer who had a partial response to radiotherapy plus ipilimumab. This sequence joins TRBV18 and TRBJ2-5; 10 nucleotides agree with TRBD1. Material: peripheral blood, obtained from a patient treated with radiotherapy plus ipilimumab. In DNA, the CDR3 is TGTGCCAGCTCACGGGACAGGGGCCAAGAGACCCAGTACTTC. Translating it yields CASSRDRGQETQYF.